The following is a T cell receptor beta chain sequence with its context. The V end was cut by 9 bases, the J end by 7 bases, with 18 bases between. Germline V lookup: CDR1 LNHDA, CDR2 SQIVND (reference sequence). There are 13 residues in the CDR3. The sample comes from a study of blood T cell repertoires in COVID-19. About the study: Specimens from acute and convalescent COVID-19 originated in the United States, Italy and Spain. The analysed material was cDNA or gDNA that came from T cells, B-cell-depleted T cells, or PBMCs.

Per the study methods: The authors estimated nucleated cell counts from reference gene primer amplification. Libraries were prepared by immunoSEQ multiplex PCR; TCRdb keeps only in-frame clonotypes and omits some of them. The V and J calls and the clone size are those of that table, but D and trimming were determined from the DNA. Seen here are roughly 70,000 clones, 80% to 90% observed once, and the top ten hold around 4.8%. This sequence originates from a woman aged 80 or older with active or convalescent COVID-19. The sequencing sample was made of peripheral blood. The gene calls are TRBV19 and TRBJ1-2, with D perhaps matching TRBD1 (5 bases). CDR3 sequence: CARCGGKLRGYTF. CDR3 DNA sequence: TGTGCCAGGTGCGGGGGGAAGCTCCGTGGCTACACCTTC.